The sequence of this T cell receptor (beta chain) was determined in a study of blood T cells in healthy people across ages. Together with a sample-barcoded 5' primer, a J-beta primer mix was included in a second PCR lasting about 7 to 11 cycles. Via MiXCR, TCRdb re-called the 5' RACE reads, giving one row per CDR3 protein. The sample yields about 680,000 distinct CDR3 sequences, around 49% seen once. Whole-study results and caveats: No one knew whether donors had CMV, which possibly confounded expanded clonotype changes.

V lost 7 bases, J lost 5 bases, and 12 bases stayed unmatched. This CDR3 comprises 15 residues. This clonotype was detected only once. Its matching antigen is unknown. The source of this sequence is a woman aged 55-70 years in good health. The chain is built from TRBV12-3 or TRBV12-4 and TRBJ1-1, with TRBD1 matching over 8 bases. Sequencing used blood. The DNA for the CDR3 is TGTGCCAGCAAAACCAACGGACAGGGCGGAACTGAAGCTTTCTTT. Translated, it gives CASKTNGQGGTEAFF.